Ten or more counts support the clone carrying this T cell receptor beta chain. RNA transcripts were the template for amplifying TCR beta CDR3 regions. HTBI primers were employed in a first-round RT-PCR of the TCR CDR3. TCRdb reprocessed the multiplex PCR reads via MiXCR and lists one record per CDR3 protein. This sample has fewer than 550,000 distinct CDR3 sequences, with approximately 25% found just once. Exclusion criteria comprised uncontrolled infection, other autoimmune disease, pregnancy or lactation. Diagnoses were made from clinical symptoms, serum measures (thyroxine and TRAb), thyroid ultrasound and orbital computed tomography. The data originate from a study of T cells in Graves' hyperthyroidism and ophthalmopathy. The sequence came from a woman aged 30 to 39 with Graves' ophthalmopathy. The material sequenced was blood.

The CDR3: CASRRTEVYGYTF. The CDR3 nucleotides read TGTGCCAGTAGGAGGACAGAAGTTTATGGCTACACCTTC. The chain has TRBV19 and TRBJ1-2; the D gene is possibly TRBD1 (6 bases). This CDR3 has 13 residues. CDR1 and CDR2 from the germline V gene are LNHDA and SQIVND (reference sequence). V shed 6 bases and J shed 5 bases, with 13 bases lying between them. Variable domain in full (rest from reference TRBV19 and TRBJ1-2): DGGITQSPKYLFRKEGQNVTLSCEQNLNHDAMYWYRQDPGQGLRLIYYSQIVNDFQKGDIAEGYSVSREKKESFPLTVTSAQKNPTAFYLCASRRTEVYGYTFGSGTRLTVV.